This passage covers 26 T cell receptor beta chains from one sample sequenced in a study of human T cells and chemical hapten exposure. From the RACE reads, TCRdb called clonotypes with MiXCR, one entry per CDR3 protein. The table has 52,000 or so distinct CDR3 sequences, more than 8% seen once. Stated time point: pre-sensitization, week 0. Treatment meaning: therapeutic diphenylcyclopropenone sensitization with weekly scalp DPC. Source: whole blood, taken in connection with sensitization to the hapten diphenylcyclopropenone (DPC). Receptors originate from a man aged 40-49 years with alopecia areata. Some clones in this sample may be carry-over from other donors' samples.

Many counts were recorded for this clonotype. This rearrangement joins TRBV12-3 or TRBV12-4 to TRBJ2-1, with D tentatively TRBD1 (6 bases). V shed 7 bases and J shed 2 bases, with 12 bases lying between them. This CDR3 region has 14 residues. The DNA for the CDR3 is TGTGCCAGCAAGATTACAGGGCCCTACAATGAGCAGTTCTTC. Protein product: CASKITGPYNEQFF.

Ten or more counts support this clonotype. The rearrangement links TRBV5-1 to TRBJ2-2; D is uncertain. This CDR3 comprises 15 residues. Trimming left V 0 bases short and J 0 bases short, with 6 bases between. Germline CDR1 SGHRS, CDR2 YFSETQ. The DNA of the CDR3 is TGCGCCAGCAGCTTGGACACCCCGAACACCGGGGAGCTGTTTTTT. This encodes CASSLDTPNTGELFF.

This clonotype turned up a few times. J is TRBJ2-5 and V is TRBV11-2, with D unclear. The CDR3 has 15 residues. Germline V lookup: CDR1 SGHAT, CDR2 FQNNGV. Trimming left V 1 base short and J 2 bases short, with 11 bases between. The CDR3 coding sequence is TGTGCCAGCAGCTTAGGGCGGAACCAACAAGAGACCCAGTACTTC. It yields the protein CASSLGRNQQETQYF.

In its sample, this clonotype was seen many times. This chain links TRBV7-9 with TRBJ1-3; maybe TRBD1 (5 bases). Trimming removed 6 bases from V and 0 bases from J, with 9 bases in between. Germline V lookup: CDR1 SEHNR, CDR2 FQNEAQ (reference sequence). The length of the CDR3 is 14 residues. CDR3 amino acids: CASRTESSGNTIYF. Here the CDR3 DNA reads TGTGCCAGCAGGACAGAGAGCTCTGGAAACACCATATATTTT.

The rearrangement links TRBV2 to TRBJ2-2, with a tentative D call TRBD1 (7 bases). Trimming left V 8 bases short and J 0 bases short, with 10 bases between. Germline V CDR1 and CDR2: SNHLY, FYNNEI. This CDR3 is built from 14 residues. The CDR3 loop is CASRGTANTGELFF. CDR3 bases: TGTGCCAGCCGGGGGACAGCGAACACCGGGGAGCTGTTTTTT.

This clonotype came up many times. The chain has TRBV6-5 and TRBJ1-2; possibly TRBD1 for D (5 bases). This CDR3 contains 17 residues. Looked up from germline, CDR1 is MNHEY and CDR2 is SVGAGI. Trimming stripped 4 bases from V and 0 bases from J, with 18 bases between. The CDR3 DNA reads as TGTGCCAGCAGTTCAATATTCGGGGCAGCCACTAACTATGGCTACACCTTC. Its translation: CASSSIFGAATNYGYTF.

This clonotype was picked up many times. The chain couples TRBV5-5 to TRBJ2-1; 9 nucleotides match TRBD2. The CDR3 length is 16 residues. Trimming removed 0 bases from V and 0 bases from J; junction bases left unmatched: 1. The germline CDR1 and CDR2 sequences are SGHKS and YYEKEE (reference sequence). Here the CDR3 reads CASSLGLAVSYNEQFF. The CDR3 DNA follows: TGTGCCAGCAGCTTGGGACTAGCGGTCTCCTACAATGAGCAGTTCTTC.

The rearrangement joins TRBV4-2 to TRBJ2-7; D perhaps matches TRBD2 (5 bases). V was shortened by 1 base and J by 1 base, with 11 bases between the two germline ends. This CDR3 has 15 amino acids. Germline CDR1 reads LGHNA; CDR2 reads YNFKEQ. CDR3 bases: TGTGCCAGCAGCCAAGCGGATAGCGCTTCCTACGAGCAGTACTTC. It translates to CASSQADSASYEQYF.

Regarding this clonotype: An end of the junction differs from the germline gene, which may be a read error. The CDR3: CASSQTHGPGQPSYF. DNA of the CDR3: TGTGCCAGCAGCCAGACCCACGGACCGGGACAGCCGTCGTACTTC. V is TRBV28 and J is TRBJ2-1, with TRBD1 matching 7 bases. The CDR3 length is 15 residues. In germline, CDR1 is MDHEN, CDR2 SYDVKM. Variable domain in full (rest from reference TRBV28 and TRBJ2-1): DVKVTQSSRYLVKRTGEKVFLECVQDMDHENMFWYRQDPGLGLRLIYFSYDVKMKEKGDIPEGYSVSREKKERFSLILESASTNQTSMYLCASSQTHGPGQPSYFGPGTRLTVL.

This clonotype was counted at least ten times. This chain joins TRBV20-1 and TRBJ2-1, with 11 bases that match TRBD2. CDR1 and CDR2 (germline): DFQATT, SNEGSKA (reference sequence). The CDR3 is 13 residues long. V dropped 2 bases and J dropped 9; count of bases not matched to a gene: 3. The CDR3 coding sequence is TGCAGTGCTAGACTAGCGGGAGGACTTGAGCAGTTCTTC. This codes for CSARLAGGLEQFF.

The chain recombines TRBV27 with TRBJ1-1; no clear D gene. The germline gives CDR1 MNHEY, CDR2 SMNVEV (reference sequence). With 3 bases removed from V and 2 bases from J, the gap between germline ends came to 16 bases. The CDR3 length is 16 residues. CDR3 amino acids: CASSFRPTGLNTEAFF. The DNA of the CDR3 is TGTGCCAGCAGTTTCCGCCCCACGGGATTAAACACTGAAGCTTTCTTT.

The chain recombines TRBV18 with TRBJ1-4, with 7 bases that match TRBD1. J was trimmed by 7 bases and V by 2 bases; bases with no gene match: 7. This CDR3 spans 15 amino acids. CDR1 KGHSH and CDR2 LQKENI come from the germline V gene. The CDR3 coding sequence is TGTGCCAGCTCACCAATCGGGACAGAAGGTGAAAAACTGTTTTTT. The encoded protein is CASSPIGTEGEKLFF.

Of note for this clonotype: This may come from a read error, since a much larger clone is one base off. This chain links TRBV2 with TRBJ1-2; 7 bases are shared with TRBD1. The CDR3 totals 13 residues. In germline, CDR1 is SNHLY, CDR2 FYNNEI. This CDR3 is CASSEGQGYDYTF. CDR3 DNA sequence: TGTGCCAGCAGTGAAGGACAGGGCTATGACTACACCTTC.

This clonotype showed up many times. This sequence joins TRBV6-5 and TRBJ2-1; tentatively, D is TRBD1 (5 bases). V was trimmed by 2 bases and J by 0 bases, leaving 8 bases between them. The germline gives CDR1 MNHEY, CDR2 SVGAGI. The CDR3 has 15 amino acids. CDR3: CASSYRGYSYNEQFF. The CDR3 coding sequence is TGTGCCAGCAGTTACAGGGGATACTCCTACAATGAGCAGTTCTTC.

This clonotype was detected only a few times. The genes are TRBV19 and TRBJ2-7; D may match TRBD1 or TRBD2 (5 bases each). The germline V gene has CDR1 LNHDA and CDR2 SQIVND (reference sequence). Trimming left V 4 bases short and J 2 bases short, with 12 bases between. The CDR3 contains 14 residues. This CDR3 reads CASSTGDRPYEQYF. The CDR3 DNA reads TGTGCCAGTAGTACTGGGGACCGCCCCTACGAGCAGTACTTC.

This sequence joins TRBV2 and TRBJ2-1; D gene unclear. V was cut by 0 bases and J by 1 base, with 4 bases left in between. In germline, CDR1 is SNHLY, CDR2 FYNNEI. The CDR3 has 14 amino acids. The CDR3 DNA follows: TGTGCCAGCAGTGAAGCGGGATCCTACAATGAGCAGTTCTTC. This translates into CASSEAGSYNEQFF. The complete variable domain, with remaining parts taken from reference TRBV2 and TRBJ2-1, reads EPEVTQTPSHQVTQMGQEVILRCVPISNHLYFYWYRQILGQKVEFLVSFYNNEISEKSEIFDDQFSVERPDGSNFTLKIRSTKLEDSAMYFCASSEAGSYNEQFFGPGTRLTVL.

This clonotype has ten or more counts. The chain uses TRBV10-2 and TRBJ2-2, with 11 bases fitting TRBD2. The CDR3 totals 15 residues. Trimming took 5 bases from V and 6 from J; bases not matched to a gene: 5. The germline V gene has CDR1 WSHSY and CDR2 SAAADI. The CDR3 DNA reads TGCGCCAGCAGTTTACTAGCGGGAGTTTCCGGGGAGCTGTTTTTT. As protein: CASSLLAGVSGELFF.

This clonotype occurred many times. The chain couples TRBV6-5 to TRBJ1-5, with D unresolved. Germline loops: CDR1 MNHEY, CDR2 SVGAGI. The CDR3 loop spans 15 amino acids. Trimming shortened V by 0 bases and J by 0 bases, and 6 bases separated the two germline ends. The CDR3 reads CASSYSISSNQPQHF. The CDR3 coding sequence is TGTGCCAGCAGTTACTCGATCAGTAGCAATCAGCCCCAGCATTTT.

The chain joins TRBV7-9 to TRBJ2-7, with D perhaps matching TRBD2 (5 bases). The V and J ends lost 2 bases and 7 bases respectively, with 9 bases between them. This CDR3 is 12 amino acids long. Germline loops: CDR1 SEHNR, CDR2 FQNEAQ (reference sequence). CDR3 bases: TGTGCCAGCAGCTTAATAGGCGGGGAGCAGTACTTC. Translating gives CASSLIGGEQYF.

This CDR3 reads CASSQDSASGRDEQFF. For the CDR3, the DNA is TGCGCCAGCAGCCAAGATTCGGCTAGCGGGAGGGATGAGCAGTTCTTC. The chain links TRBV4-3 to TRBJ2-1; 12 positions match TRBD2. V lost 0 bases to trimming and J lost 8 bases; unmatched junction nucleotides: 5. Per germline, CDR1 LGHNA and CDR2 YSLEER. The CDR3 covers 16 residues.

The rearrangement uses TRBV7-9 and TRBJ2-3; 10 bases fit TRBD2. Germline V gives CDR1 SEHNR, CDR2 FQNEAQ (reference sequence). V gave up 1 base and J gave up 2 bases; unmatched junction bases: 3. CDR3 size: 16 residues. The CDR3: CASSLGLAGATDTQYF. DNA of the CDR3: TGTGCCAGCAGCTTAGGTCTAGCGGGAGCCACAGATACGCAGTATTTT.

This clonotype showed up many times. The chain couples TRBV12-3 or TRBV12-4 to TRBJ2-1; 10 bases are shared with TRBD2. The V segment lost 6 bases and the J segment 5 bases; nucleotides outside the gene matches: 4. The CDR3 covers 14 residues. CDR3 residues: CASSPGLADNEQFF. The DNA for the CDR3 is TGTGCCAGCAGCCCAGGACTAGCGGACAATGAGCAGTTCTTC.

The V gene is TRBV18, the J gene TRBJ1-4; TRBD1 matches 8 bases. Trimming removed 2 bases from V and 10 bases from J; junction bases left unmatched: 12. Germline V lookup: CDR1 KGHSH, CDR2 LQKENI. The CDR3 has 16 amino acids. The CDR3 bases are TGTGCCAGCTCACCAAAATTATATGGACAGGGAGGAAAACTGTTTTTT. It translates to CASSPKLYGQGGKLFF.

This clonotype was picked up many times. CDR3 bases: TGCAGTGCCCCGGGCCGACTAGCGGGATACAATGAGCAGTTCTTC. This encodes CSAPGRLAGYNEQFF. V is TRBV20-1 and J is TRBJ2-1; 11 nucleotides align to TRBD2. With 6 bases clipped from V and 4 bases from J, the junction kept 8 bases outside the gene matches. Germline loops: CDR1 DFQATT, CDR2 SNEGSKA (reference sequence). The CDR3 runs 15 residues.

The chain employs TRBV19 and TRBJ2-5; the match to TRBD1 covers 9 bases. Germline trimming cut 6 bases from V and 5 bases from J; bases unmatched to any gene: 10. Per germline, CDR1 LNHDA and CDR2 SQIVND (reference sequence). The CDR3 has 15 amino acids. The CDR3 loop reads CASSYSGTGLETQYF. In nucleotides, the CDR3 is TGTGCCAGTAGCTATTCCGGGACAGGGCTTGAGACCCAGTACTTC.

This clonotype was seen more than once but under ten times. This rearrangement joins TRBV5-1 to TRBJ2-1; D is undetermined. Trimming removed 0 bases at V and 7 bases at J, with 11 bases between. The CDR3 spans 14 residues. Germline loops: CDR1 SGHRS, CDR2 YFSETQ. The CDR3 coding sequence is TGCGCCAGCAGCTTGGAACCAACCACGAATGAGCAGTTCTTC. Translation: CASSLEPTTNEQFF. The full variable domain, with the rest looked up from reference TRBV5-1 and TRBJ2-1, is KAGVTQTPRYLIKTRGQQVTLSCSPISGHRSVSWYQQTPGQGLQFLFEYFSETQRNKGNFPGRFSGRQFSNSRSEMNVSTLELGDSALYLCASSLEPTTNEQFFGPGTRLTVL.